A single sample is the source of the 11 T cell receptor beta chains below, sequenced in a study of T-cell reconstitution after alpha-beta-depleted transplantation in children. Unique molecular identifiers were used in preparing the TCRbeta library. Using its own MiXCR run on the PCR reads, TCRdb lists one record per CDR3 protein. The table has about 440,000 distinct CDR3 sequences, about 45% seen once. The sample was PBMCs, taken before TCRalphabeta/CD19-depleted stem cell transplant. The receptor set was obtained from a girl aged 2-9 years with aplastic anemia, due to receive a stem cell transplant.

The chain combines TRBV9 with TRBJ2-3; 8 nucleotides match TRBD2. Germline CDR1 SGDLS, CDR2 YYNGEE. This CDR3 has 16 amino acids. J was trimmed by 6 bases and V by 4 bases; bases with no gene match: 13. The CDR3 region has the DNA TGTGCCAGCAGCTACGTCCCAGCGGGGGAGGGGGATACGCAGTATTTT. This codes for CASSYVPAGEGDTQYF.

This sequence joins TRBV10-3 and TRBJ2-7; no reliable D call. The V and J ends lost 1 base and 0 bases respectively, with 10 bases between them. Germline V lookup: CDR1 ENHRY, CDR2 SYGVKD. The CDR3 extends over 15 amino acids. The CDR3: CAISEFGQASYEQYF. The CDR3 DNA sequence: TGTGCCATCAGTGAGTTCGGGCAGGCCTCCTACGAGCAGTACTTC.

DNA for the CDR3: TGCAGTGCTAGGTGGGGGGAGGAGTTCTTC. As protein: CSARWGEEFF. The gene calls are TRBV20-1 and TRBJ2-1; D is perhaps TRBD2 (6 bases). V was pared by 3 bases and J by 14 bases, with 11 bases between. Germline V gives CDR1 DFQATT, CDR2 SNEGSKA (reference sequence). There are 10 residues in the CDR3.

In regard to this clonotype: This clone may be a read error of a much larger clone one base away. The chain employs TRBV5-1 and TRBJ2-1; D remains unclear. CDR1 is SGHRS, CDR2 YFSETQ, per germline. CDR3 length equals 14 residues. V shed 5 bases and J shed 6 bases, with 15 bases lying between them. The CDR3 coding sequence is TGCGCCAGCAGGCCCCAGGCAGCTACCAATGAGCAGTTCTTC. Residues: CASRPQAATNEQFF.

The chain employs TRBV20-1 and TRBJ2-1; 12 bases map to TRBD2. With V trimmed by 4 bases and J by 6 bases, 7 bases remained unmatched. This CDR3 spans 15 amino acids. Germline CDR1 and CDR2: DFQATT and SNEGSKA (reference sequence). This chain's CDR3 is CSATPGTSGFNEQFF. The CDR3 DNA reads as TGCAGTGCTACTCCCGGGACTAGCGGGTTCAATGAGCAGTTCTTC.

The table lists this clonotype with many counts. This chain joins TRBV2 and TRBJ2-2; 9 nucleotides agree with TRBD2. Germline CDR1 is SNHLY and CDR2 is FYNNEI. The CDR3 spans 14 residues. J gave up 4 bases and V 7 bases, and 4 bases lay outside the gene matches. The CDR3 reads CASKNSGGTGELFF. The CDR3 DNA reads as TGTGCCAGCAAAAATAGCGGGGGCACCGGGGAGCTGTTTTTT.

This clonotype appeared many times. V usage is TRBV5-5 and J usage is TRBJ1-2; D gene unclear. From germline, CDR1 is SGHKS and CDR2 YYEKEE (reference sequence). The CDR3 has 14 amino acids. Trimming removed 2 bases at V and 0 bases at J, with 8 bases between. The CDR3 spells CASSLQFPNYGYTF. The CDR3 bases are TGTGCCAGCAGCTTACAGTTTCCTAACTATGGCTACACCTTC.

This chain joins TRBV5-1 and TRBJ1-1; 7 bases agree with TRBD1. V was pared by 0 bases and J by 2 bases, with 4 bases of the junction left unmatched. From germline, CDR1 is SGHRS and CDR2 YFSETQ. The CDR3 loop spans 15 amino acids. The CDR3 coding sequence is TGCGCCAGCAGCTTGGGTCGACAGGGAAACACTGAAGCTTTCTTT. Protein sequence: CASSLGRQGNTEAFF.

Only one count was recorded for this clonotype. The rearrangement links TRBV6-5 to TRBJ2-7; 7 bases are a match to TRBD2. The V gene end was trimmed by 6 bases and the J gene end by 2 bases; junction bases not matched to a gene: 7. CDR1 and CDR2 (germline): MNHEY, SVGAGI. The CDR3 has 14 amino acids. CDR3 sequence (DNA): TGTGCCAGCAGCTTAGCGGGTTACACCTACGAGCAGTACTTC. Translation: CASSLAGYTYEQYF.

Notes on this clonotype: This may come from a read error, since a much larger clone is one base off. V is TRBV5-1 and J is TRBJ2-1, with D unclear. Germline CDR1 SGHRS, CDR2 YFSETQ. CDR3 length: 14 residues. CDR3 in amino acids: CASSLARRYNEHFF. The CDR3 DNA follows: TGCGCCAGCAGCTTGGCCAGACGGTACAATGAGCATTTCTTC.

V and J are TRBV20-1 and TRBJ2-7; D is possibly TRBD1 (6 bases). This CDR3 is 13 amino acids long. The germline gives CDR1 DFQATT, CDR2 SNEGSKA (reference sequence). V was cut by 5 bases and J by 0 bases, with 11 bases left in between. CDR3 DNA sequence: TGCAGTGCTGAACCAGGGGACTCCTACGAGCAGTACTTC. Amino acid sequence: CSAEPGDSYEQYF.